The entry below gives a single T cell receptor (beta chain) sequence along with its context. Its antigen is as yet unknown. This entry is derived from a study of shared clonotypes between healthy human individuals. Study donors comprised healthy, HIV-negative adults devoid of recent acute infection or vaccination. Some clones are missing from TCRdb's copy, which holds only in-frame ones; the method was immunoSEQ multiplex PCR. The table includes roughly 2.2 million clones, approximately 93% detected once. With 4 bases clipped from V and 4 bases from J, the junction kept 9 bases outside the gene matches. Germline loops: CDR1 SGHNT, CDR2 YYREEE (reference sequence). This CDR3 is built from 16 residues. Findings and limits, study-wide: Larger richness was generally estimated for naive than memory subsets. Clonotypes which were not shared had lower generation probabilities than clonotypes that all four donors shared.

Sample: naive CD4+ T cells from PBMCs. Sample subset: CD45RA+ positively selected. V gene TRBV5-4 combines with J gene TRBJ2-3; 10 bases match TRBD2. This receptor was taken from a man aged 18 to 35 in good health. Some clones in this sample may be carry-over from other donors' samples. The CDR3 region is CASSTYLAGVADTQYF. CDR3 DNA sequence: TGTGCCAGCAGCACCTACCTAGCGGGAGTCGCAGATACGCAGTATTTT.